This T cell receptor beta chain emerged from a study of shared clonotypes between healthy human individuals. Naive CD8 cells were CD45RO-negative, positively selected for CCR7, excluding terminally differentiated effector memory CD45RA+ cells. Turning to this clone: A read error may account for a junction end that differs from germline.

The CDR3 length is 16 residues. From germline, CDR1 is SSHAT and CDR2 FNYEAQ (reference sequence). Sequenced by immunoSEQ multiplex PCR; TCRdb stores in-frame clones only, minus some. This sample has roughly 1,800,000 clones; approximately 94% occur once, and the top ten carry less than 1.5%. The source material was naive CD8+ T cells sorted from blood. V usage is TRBV7-7 and J usage is TRBJ2-3; 9 bases map to TRBD2. The receptor's source is a young man in good health. CDR3 sequence: CASSLEASGNSDTQYF. Written as DNA, the CDR3 is TGTGCTAGCAGCTTAGAGGCTAGCGGGAATTCAGATACGCAGTATTTT.